Listed below are T cell receptor beta chains from one sample, sequenced in a study of control samples from healthy donors and cancer patients. Sequencing was performed with immunoSEQ multiplex PCR; in TCRdb, only in-frame clones are kept and a portion is missing. The sample shows about 100,000 clones, 85% to 90% of them seen only once. The sequenced material came from blood. These receptors all come from a man aged 25-45 years in good health. CDR3s include the opening cysteine and the closing phenylalanine or tryptophan. The D gene is left open where the match is weak. Clone size is shown for a subset of rows, as once, few, many or a class of expanded clone.

>-|TRBJ2-5|TRBV27|-
TGTGCCAGCAGTTTATCGGGGGAGAGAGCCCGGGCAAAAGAGACCCAGTACTTC
CASSLSGERARAKETQYF
>-|TRBJ1-1|TRBV6-2/TRBV6-3|-
TGTGCCAGCACCCCGTCGGGACAGAACACTGAAGCTTTCTTT
CASTPSGQNTEAFF
>-|TRBJ2-1|TRBV12-5|-
TGTGCTAGTGGTTTGGCCCTATTGCGAGGCGATGAGCAGTTCTTC
CASGLALLRGDEQFF
>-|TRBJ2-1|TRBV28|TRBD2
TGTGCCAGCAGGACCCCGGGACTAGCGGGAGGCAGGGATGAGCAGTTCTTC
CASRTPGLAGGRDEQFF
>once|TRBJ2-5|TRBV6-2/TRBV6-3|-
TGTGCCAGCAGTTACGGGGGCCAAGAGACCCAGTACTTC
CASSYGGQETQYF
>once|TRBJ1-1|TRBV29-1|TRBD1
TGCAGCGTTATAAACCCGACAGGGTGGACTGAAGCTTTCTTT
CSVINPTGWTEAFF
>-|TRBJ2-1|TRBV10-1|-
TGCGCCAGCAGTGCGGACCGGGACAATGAGCAGTTCTTC
CASSADRDNEQFF
>once|TRBJ1-1|TRBV19|TRBD1
TGTGCCAGTAGTACTGGACAGGGGGTCCCTGAAGCTTTCTTT
CASSTGQGVPEAFF
>-|TRBJ1-2|TRBV10-2|-
TGCGCCAGCAGTGACAGGGACCGCGGTGGCTACACCTTC
CASSDRDRGGYTF
>-|TRBJ1-3|TRBV10-3|-
TGTGCCCTAAGAAAGAACTCTGGAAACACCATATATTTT
CALRKNSGNTIYF
>-|TRBJ2-6|TRBV7-2|-
TGTGCCAGCAGCGCCGGTACAGGAAGCTCTGGGGCCAACGTCCTGACTTTC
CASSAGTGSSGANVLTF
>-|TRBJ1-3|TRBV2|-
TGTGCCAGCAGCAAGGGGCAGACCTCTGGAAACACCATATATTTT
CASSKGQTSGNTIYF
>once|TRBJ1-1|TRBV29-1|-
TGCAGCGTTGGTCAGGGGCACACTGAAGCTTTCTTT
CSVGQGHTEAFF
>-|TRBJ2-1|TRBV29-1|-
TGCAGCGTCCCTTCTAACAATGAGCAGTTCTTC
CSVPSNNEQFF
>-|TRBJ1-6|TRBV5-4|TRBD1
TGTGCCAGCAGCGACGACAGGGGCCGGCAGTCACCCCTCCACTTT
CASSDDRGRQSPLHF
>-|TRBJ2-7|TRBV5-4|-
TGTGCCAGCAGCTTGGGGTCCTCCTACGAGCAGTACTTC
CASSLGSSYEQYF
>-|TRBJ2-3|TRBV27|TRBD2
TGTGCCAGCAGTTTCCCCGACGGGAGGATGGATACGCAGTATTTT
CASSFPDGRMDTQYF
>-|TRBJ2-5|TRBV5-4|TRBD2
TGTGCCAGCAGCCAAGGACTAGCGGGAGAGACCCAGTACTTC
CASSQGLAGETQYF
>-|TRBJ1-4|TRBV15|TRBD1
TGTGCCACCAGCAGAGATGGCGGGACAGGGGATGAAAAACTGTTTTTT
CATSRDGGTGDEKLFF
>-|TRBJ1-1|TRBV19|-
TGTGCCAGTGAGCAGGGCAGGGGCACTGAAGCTTTCTTT
CASEQGRGTEAFF
>-|TRBJ1-4|TRBV28|-
TGTGCCAGCAGTCCATCGGGACCAAATGAAAAACTGTTTTTT
CASSPSGPNEKLFF
>-|TRBJ2-5|TRBV5-1|TRBD1
TGCGCCAGCAGCTACAGGGGTTTCGGGGAGGAGACCCAGTACTTC
CASSYRGFGEETQYF
>-|TRBJ2-1|TRBV5-6|-
TGTGCCAGCAGCTCTTTACAGGCCCCATCAGTAAACAATGAGCAGTTCTTC
CASSSLQAPSVNNEQFF
>-|TRBJ2-2|TRBV5-6|-
TGTGCCAGCACCCCGGACCCGGCGAACACCGGGGAGCTGTTTTTT
CASTPDPANTGELFF
>-|TRBJ2-7|TRBV2|-
TGTGCCAGCAGTGAACGCCTCCAAGAGGACTACGAGCAGTACTTC
CASSERLQEDYEQYF
>-|TRBJ2-7|TRBV7-2|TRBD2
TGTGCCAGCAGCTTAGTTGGAGGGGGCGCCGGACTAGCGGGAAGCGAGCAGTACTTC
CASSLVGGGAGLAGSEQYF
>-|TRBJ2-6|TRBV4-2|TRBD1
TGTGCCAGCAGCTCAACAGGGGGCGAAGGGGCCAACGTCCTGACTTTC
CASSSTGGEGANVLTF
>-|TRBJ1-1|TRBV30|-
TGTGCCTGGCGGGACACTGAAGCTTTCTTT
CAWRDTEAFF
>-|TRBJ2-5|TRBV5-4|-
TGTGCCAGCAGCCCGCTAGGGTTCGGGGAGACCCAGTACTTC
CASSPLGFGETQYF
>once|TRBJ2-1|TRBV11-3|TRBD1
TGTGCCAGCAGCTTAAGGACAGGGGAAAAGGAGCAGTTCTTC
CASSLRTGEKEQFF
>-|TRBJ1-1|TRBV4-2|-
TGTGCCAGCAGCCAAAACAGGGTGATGAACACTGAAGCTTTCTTT
CASSQNRVMNTEAFF
>-|TRBJ1-4|TRBV7-2|-
TGTGCCAGCAGCCCGCAAAGAGAAGGGGAACTGTTTTTT
CASSPQREGELFF
>once|TRBJ2-3|TRBV30|-
TGTGCCTGGAGTCGCCTCGGGGATACGCAGTATTTT
CAWSRLGDTQYF
>-|TRBJ1-1|TRBV9|-
TGTGCCAGCAGCGTAGCCCCAGGGAACACTGAAGCTTTCTTT
CASSVAPGNTEAFF
>-|TRBJ2-2|TRBV28|-
TGTGCCAGCAGCCACAGGGAAGCCGGGGAGCTGTTTTTT
CASSHREAGELFF
>-|TRBJ1-6|TRBV7-9|-
TGTGCCAGCAGCCGGGAATTGGGTAATTCACCCCTCCACTTT
CASSRELGNSPLHF
>-|TRBJ2-6|TRBV28|-
TGTGCCAGCAGTCCCCTAGGGCTCGACATCTCTGGGGCCAACGTCCTGACTTTC
CASSPLGLDISGANVLTF
>-|TRBJ2-2|TRBV12-1|-
TGTGCCAGCTATAACCACAGGGGGCCCGCCGGGGAGCTGTTTTTT
CASYNHRGPAGELFF
>once|TRBJ1-4|TRBV6-5|-
TGTGCCAGCAGGAGACGGACTAATAATGAAAAACTGTTTTTT
CASRRRTNNEKLFF
>-|TRBJ2-2|TRBV30|-
TGTGCCTGGAGTAGAATCTCGAACACCGGGGAGCTGTTTTTT
CAWSRISNTGELFF
>once|TRBJ2-1|TRBV5-1|-
TGCGCCAGCAGCTTGGCTCTGGGACGCAATGAGCAGTTCTTC
CASSLALGRNEQFF
>once|TRBJ2-7|TRBV9|-
TGTGCCAGCAGCGTAGGACAGGCGATCTCCTACGAGCAGTACTTC
CASSVGQAISYEQYF